One sample yielded the 13 T cell receptor beta chains listed below, sequenced in a study of human T cells and chemical hapten exposure. Time point in this sample: patch test 3, about 24 weeks after DPC sensitization. Treatment given: therapeutic diphenylcyclopropenone sensitization with weekly scalp DPC. Each CDR3 protein gets one entry after TCRdb re-called the RACE reads with MiXCR. In the table there are tens of thousands of distinct CDR3 sequences, 9.9% of which are singletons. The sample here was whole blood, taken in connection with sensitization to the hapten diphenylcyclopropenone (DPC). These TCRs come from a woman between 35 and 50 years old with alopecia areata. Some clones in this sample may be carry-over from other donors' samples.

This clonotype was counted a few times. In DNA, the CDR3 is TGTGCCAGCAGTCAACAGGGTTACGAGCAGTACTTC. Translation gives CASSQQGYEQYF. The rearrangement links TRBV2 to TRBJ2-7; D might be TRBD1 (6 bases). CDR1 is SNHLY, CDR2 FYNNEI, per germline. Trimming left V 5 bases short and J 4 bases short, with 9 bases between. This CDR3 region has 12 residues.

This clonotype was seen a few times. The chain links TRBV9 to TRBJ2-6, with D unclear. The CDR3 length is 12 residues. Germline V gene lookup returns CDR1 SGDLS and CDR2 YYNGEE. V dropped 6 bases and J dropped 3 bases, with 4 bases sitting between them. This chain's CDR3 is CASNRGANVLTF. The CDR3 coding sequence is TGTGCCAGCAACCGTGGGGCCAACGTCCTGACTTTC. The variable domain in full, with the rest retrieved from reference TRBV9 and TRBJ2-6, is DSGVTQTPKHLITATGQRVTLRCSPRSGDLSVYWYQQSLDQGLQFLIQYYNGEERAKGNILERFSAQQFPDLHSELNLSSLELGDSALYFCASNRGANVLTFGAGSRLTVL.

This clonotype was counted at least ten times. CDR3 protein: CASSQVEGGTSTDTQYF. In DNA, the CDR3 is TGCGCCAGCAGCCAAGTCGAGGGGGGGACTAGCACAGATACGCAGTATTTT. The rearrangement links TRBV4-1 to TRBJ2-3; D possibly corresponds to TRBD2 (7 bases). V lost 1 base and J lost 0, with 14 bases in between. CDR3 length: 17 amino acids. Germline V gene data show CDR1 as MGHRA and CDR2 as YSYEKL.

This clonotype turned up a few times. The chain carries TRBV5-5 and TRBJ2-7; D might be TRBD1 or TRBD2, each matching 5 bases. Germline CDR1 is SGHKS and CDR2 is YYEKEE (reference sequence). V lost 2 bases and J 2 bases, leaving 11 bases between the germline ends. CDR3 length: 14 residues. CDR3 region: CASSFLRGPYEQYF. DNA for the CDR3: TGTGCCAGCAGCTTCCTCCGGGGCCCCTACGAGCAGTACTTC.

V usage is TRBV4-3 and J usage is TRBJ2-3; D unresolved. The CDR3 contains 14 residues. Germline values: CDR1 LGHNA, CDR2 YSLEER. Trimming took off 5 bases at V and 2 bases at J, with 11 bases between the two ends. CDR3 nucleotides: TGCGCCAGCAGCTCGTCGGTTACCACAGATACGCAGTATTTT. Its translation: CASSSSVTTDTQYF.

At least ten counts were recorded for this clonotype. This chain joins TRBV30 and TRBJ2-5; a possible D gene is TRBD2 (7 bases). CDR3 size: 14 residues. Trimming took off 3 bases at V and 1 base at J, with 12 bases between the two ends. Germline CDR1 and CDR2: GTSNPN and SVGIG (reference sequence). The CDR3 is CAWRRGGTQETQYF. CDR3 DNA: TGTGCCTGGAGGAGGGGGGGTACCCAAGAGACCCAGTACTTC.

V usage is TRBV2 and J usage is TRBJ2-1, with D perhaps matching TRBD2 (5 bases). CDR1 and CDR2 (germline): SNHLY, FYNNEI. The V end lost 10 bases, the J end lost 9 bases, and 16 bases lay between the germline ends. The CDR3 has 12 amino acids. CDR3 DNA: TGTGCCAACCTTGCACGGGGTAGTGAGCAGTTCTTC. Its protein is CANLARGSEQFF. Together with reference TRBV2 and TRBJ2-1, the CDR3 gives the full variable domain: EPEVTQTPSHQVTQMGQEVILRCVPISNHLYFYWYRQILGQKVEFLVSFYNNEISEKSEIFDDQFSVERPDGSNFTLKIRSTKLEDSAMYFCANLARGSEQFFGPGTRLTVL.

This clonotype showed up many times. The V and J genes are TRBV4-2 and TRBJ2-2; D not certain. CDR1 is LGHNA, CDR2 YNFKEQ, per germline. V was shortened by 0 bases and J by 5 bases, with 7 bases between the two germline ends. The CDR3 contains 14 residues. CDR3 nucleotides: TGTGCCAGCAGCCAAGAGCTAGGAACCGGGGAGCTGTTTTTT. Its protein product is CASSQELGTGELFF.

J is TRBJ2-3 and V is TRBV6-4, with D hard to call. V lost 2 bases and J 2 bases, leaving 5 bases between the germline ends. Germline assignment: CDR1 MRHNA and CDR2 SNTAGT. The CDR3 length is 13 residues. CDR3 DNA sequence: TGTGCCAGCAGTGACCGCACCACAGATACGCAGTATTTT. Protein: CASSDRTTDTQYF.

This clonotype has more than one count but fewer than ten. The CDR3 sequence: CASSFRGSGSPLHF. The CDR3 bases are TGTGCCAGCAGCTTTCGGGGGAGCGGTTCACCCCTCCACTTT. The chain joins TRBV5-4 to TRBJ1-6, with TRBD1 as a possible D gene (5 bases). Germline V CDR1 and CDR2: SGHNT, YYREEE (reference sequence). V was cut by 2 bases and J by 9 bases, with 12 bases left in between. This CDR3 spans 14 amino acids.

V usage is TRBV7-6 and J usage is TRBJ2-7; D gene unclear. Germline lookup yields CDR1 SGHVS and CDR2 FNYEAQ. Trimming stripped 5 bases from V and 5 bases from J, with 10 bases between. The CDR3 contains 12 residues. The CDR3 is CASSPLGNEQYF. The CDR3 DNA follows: TGTGCCAGCAGCCCCTTAGGGAACGAGCAGTACTTC.

This clonotype was counted ten times or more. The chain combines TRBV29-1 with TRBJ1-4, with D possibly TRBD1 on 5 matching bases. The CDR3 covers 11 residues. Germline-derived CDR1 and CDR2 are SQVTM and ANQGSEA. The V and J ends lost 4 bases and 8 bases respectively, with 8 bases between them. The CDR3 nucleotides read TGCAGCGTTGTTGGGACGGAAAAACTGTTTTTT. It codes for CSVVGTEKLFF.

This clonotype occurred many times. The rearrangement uses TRBV29-1 and TRBJ2-3; D call uncertain. V was shortened by 1 base and J by 0 bases, with 8 bases between the two germline ends. This CDR3 is 14 amino acids long. Germline CDR1 is SQVTM and CDR2 is ANQGSEA. DNA for the CDR3: TGCAGCGTTGAAGTGGTCGGGAGCACAGATACGCAGTATTTT. Translated, it gives CSVEVVGSTDTQYF.